This TCR beta chain was documented in a study of blood T cell repertoires in COVID-19. Study overall: Spain, Italy and the United States supplied samples that represented acute and convalescent COVID-19.

In the study's own analysis: Estimates of nucleated cell counts were drawn from the amplification of reference gene primers. Here immunoSEQ multiplex PCR was the method, and the copy in TCRdb shows in-frame clones only, minus some. V and J calls and clone size are those listed in that table; D and trimming were worked out from the DNA. In the table there are roughly 340,000 clones, 85% to 90% of which are singletons. V lost 3 bases and J 4 bases, leaving 10 bases between the germline ends. The CDR3 runs to 13 residues. The germline V gene encodes CDR1 DFQATT and CDR2 SNEGSKA (reference sequence). Allocation to cohorts depended on clinical history reported by the participants.

This sequence joins TRBV20-1 and TRBJ1-5, with a possible D match to TRBD1 (5 bases). Sequences were obtained from PBMCs or T cells enriched from blood (not recorded which). The clonotype comes from a man between 18 and 29 years old who had recovered from COVID-19. The DNA for the CDR3 is TGCAGTGCTAGTGCGACAGCGAATCAGCCCCAGCATTTT. Encoded protein: CSASATANQPQHF.